The source of this T cell receptor (beta chain) is a study of blood T cell repertoires in COVID-19. Across the study: The origin of the acute and convalescent COVID-19 samples was the United States, Italy and Spain. PBMCs, B-cell-depleted T cells, or T cells were the source of the cDNA or gDNA that made up the material.

Original processing methods: Cell counts per sample came from amplifying reference gene primers. Clones were read by immunoSEQ multiplex PCR, and TCRdb kept only the in-frame ones, dropping some. V, J and clone size were drawn from that table, and D and trimming were deduced from the DNA. The sample consists of fewer than 250,000 clones, 65% to 90% of them appearing once. V lost 2 bases to trimming and J lost 0 bases; unmatched junction nucleotides: 7. This CDR3 region has 17 residues. In germline, CDR1 is LGHDT, CDR2 YNNKEL (reference sequence). The receptor was derived from a woman aged 40 to 49 with acute COVID-19. Sequenced sample: PBMCs or T cells enriched from blood (not recorded which). The rearrangement joins TRBV3-1 (or the pseudogene TRBV3-2) to TRBJ2-1, with 7 bases identical to TRBD2. The CDR3 bases are TGTGCCAGCAGCCAATCAAGGAGCGGGACCTCCTACAATGAGCAGTTCTTC. Protein product: CASSQSRSGTSYNEQFF.